These 11 T cell receptor beta chains share one sample of origin, sequenced in a study of a mutant IDH1 vaccine in newly diagnosed glioma. Clones were read by immunoSEQ multiplex PCR, and TCRdb kept only the in-frame ones, dropping some. The repertoire holds tens of thousands of clones, less than 85% seen once, with about 3.1% in the top ten. The antigens these receptors bind are not known. Described time point: week 5, during vaccination. Vaccine doses each comprised 300 ug of mutant IDH1 20-mer peptide, with topical imiquimod. Sequenced material: PBMCs, taken from a glioma patient whose treatment included an IDH1 peptide vaccine. These receptor sequences come from a woman aged 18-35 years with glioma. Some clones in this sample may be carry-over from other donors' samples.

The chain recombines TRBV6-1 with TRBJ2-3; tentative D call: TRBD1 (5 bases). From germline, CDR1 is MNHNS and CDR2 SASEGT. Trimming removed 1 base at V and 3 bases at J, with 14 bases between. The CDR3 has 16 residues. CDR3 nucleotides: TGTGCCAGCAGTGAAGTTGGTGAAAGGGGAACAGATACGCAGTATTTT. Amino acid sequence: CASSEVGERGTDTQYF.

The chain carries TRBV12-5 and TRBJ1-3, with 9 bases fitting TRBD1. Trimming at V came to 0 bases and at J to 4 bases, leaving 13 bases not matched to a gene. Germline CDR1 LGHNT, CDR2 FRNRAP. This CDR3 spans 19 amino acids. CDR3 in amino acids: CASGLVREGQGDSGNTIYF. The CDR3 DNA sequence: TGTGCTAGTGGTTTGGTACGCGAGGGACAGGGTGATTCCGGAAACACCATATATTTT.

V is TRBV9 and J is TRBJ2-1; D is ambiguous. This CDR3 is 11 amino acids long. V lost 7 bases to trimming and J lost 4 bases, with 6 bases between them. Germline loops: CDR1 SGDLS, CDR2 YYNGEE. As DNA, the CDR3 is TGTGCCAGCGGCCCATACAATGAGCAGTTCTTC. Amino acids: CASGPYNEQFF.

Comment on this clone: Compared with germline, one end of the junction differs, possibly owing to a read error. This same CDR3 is encoded by further DNA sequences in the sample. The V and J genes are TRBV30 and TRBJ1-3; no firm D call. CDR1 is GTSNPN, CDR2 SVGIG, per germline (reference sequence). This CDR3 contains 12 residues. The CDR3 DNA reads TGTGCCTGGGCCCGTTCTGGGAACACCATATATTTT. Translation gives CAWARSGNTIYF.

The chain employs TRBV5-4 and TRBJ1-1; the D is unclear. This CDR3 has 12 residues. V lost 1 base and J lost 4, with 5 bases in between. CDR1 is SGHNT and CDR2 is YYREEE in the germline V gene (reference sequence). The CDR3 nucleotides read TGTGCCAGCAGCTTGTTTGCCACTGAAGCTTTCTTT. Translating gives CASSLFATEAFF.

The chain combines TRBV29-1 with TRBJ2-5, with a tentative D call TRBD2 (5 bases). CDR1 SQVTM and CDR2 ANQGSEA come from the germline V gene. This CDR3 is 12 amino acids long. V was pared by 8 bases and J by 3 bases, with 13 bases between. CDR3 in amino acids: CSTQTSKETQYF. CDR3 bases: TGCAGCACTCAAACTAGTAAAGAGACCCAGTACTTC.

The chain has TRBV9 and TRBJ1-1; perhaps TRBD1 as D (5 bases). CDR1 is SGDLS, CDR2 YYNGEE, per germline. Trimming stripped 2 bases from V and 1 base from J, with 12 bases between. CDR3 length: 15 amino acids. CDR3 in DNA: TGTGCCAGCAGCGTGGGGACCCTGGGGAACACTGAAGCTTTCTTT. Its translation: CASSVGTLGNTEAFF.

The chain has TRBV7-9 and TRBJ2-7; D gene ambiguous. V shed 6 bases and J shed 6 bases, with 12 bases lying between them. The CDR3 loop spans 12 amino acids. Germline CDR1 SEHNR, CDR2 FQNEAQ (reference sequence). The CDR3 DNA reads TGTGCCAGCAGGGGAATGCGGTCCGAGCAGTACTTC. Amino acid sequence: CASRGMRSEQYF.

V usage is TRBV5-6 and J usage is TRBJ1-2; D is unresolved. V was cut by 0 bases and J by 3 bases, with 6 bases left in between. Germline loops: CDR1 SGHDT, CDR2 YYEEEE. The CDR3 covers 13 residues. The CDR3 region is CASSLDGDYGYTF. Here the CDR3 DNA reads TGTGCCAGCAGCTTGGACGGGGACTATGGCTACACCTTC.

The V and J genes are TRBV19 and TRBJ2-1; 7 bases are a match to TRBD1. CDR1 is LNHDA and CDR2 is SQIVND in the germline V gene (reference sequence). V trimming: 0 bases; J trimming: 5 bases; junction bases outside the gene matches: 4. The CDR3 is made up of 15 amino acids. CDR3 region: CASSIDSQGDNEQFF. The DNA for the CDR3 is TGTGCCAGTAGTATAGACTCGCAGGGGGACAATGAGCAGTTCTTC.

The chain links TRBV11-3 to TRBJ2-2, with D uncertain. The V gene lost 4 bases and the J gene lost 7 bases, with 10 bases spanning the gap. The CDR3 sequence is 13 residues long. Germline CDR1 reads SGHNT; CDR2 reads YENEEA. Here the CDR3 reads CASSSVSSGELFF. DNA for the CDR3: TGTGCCAGCAGCTCAGTTAGCAGCGGGGAGCTGTTTTTT.